This T cell receptor (beta chain) was captured in a study of cytomegalovirus exposure and HLA in healthy donors. Across the study: Previous work identified roughly 120 million unique TCR beta sequences from around 180 million T cells. Study outcomes and limitations: In a later analysis, about 17,000 TCR beta sequences were associated with HLA alleles at 0.05 false discovery rate. The availability of immune exposure information extended only to CMV serostatus.

The PCR employed 60 Vbeta primers together with 13 Jbeta primers. Method: immunoSEQ multiplex PCR; TCRdb's copy keeps in-frame clones and lacks some. Of about 100,000 clones listed, about 75% are singletons. The germline V gene has CDR1 MNHNS and CDR2 SASEGT. The CDR3 runs 14 residues. V was clipped by 7 bases and J by 4 bases; unmatched bases: 7. About this clone itself: The antigen remains unidentified.

The sample taken for sequencing was PBMCs. The genes are TRBV6-1 and TRBJ1-2; the match to TRBD1 covers 9 bases. The sequence was obtained from a man aged 40-50 years in good health and CMV-seropositive. CDR3 sequence reads: CASTRPQGAYGYTF. CDR3 nucleotide sequence: TGTGCCAGCACCCGCCCACAGGGGGCCTATGGCTACACCTTC.